This is a list of T cell receptor beta chains from one sample in a study of T cells in localized non-small cell lung cancer. Repertoires were generated with immunoSEQ multiplex PCR, while TCRdb's copy carries only in-frame clones and drops some. Found here are approximately 7,000 clones, 20% to 25% of them singletons; the top ten hold 3.6%. The material sequenced was lung tumor tissue, taken before any cancer treatment. The receptor source for this set is a man between 40 and 70 years old with stage III squamous cell lung carcinoma. CDR3s include the opening cysteine and the closing phenylalanine or tryptophan. D genes are given only for firm matches. Clone size is given for some rows only: seen once, a few or many times, or a class if the clone is expanded.

v_call: TRBV9
j_call: TRBJ2-4
d_call: TRBD2
clone_size: medium-sized
cdr3_nt: TGTGCCAGCAGCGTAAAGCCTTACCGGGACTATCAGTACTTC
cdr3_aa: CASSVKPYRDYQYF

v_call: TRBV5-1
j_call: TRBJ1-4
d_call: .
clone_size: .
cdr3_nt: TGCGCCACCCGGGTTACAACTTCCCCTAATGAAAAACTGTTTTTT
cdr3_aa: CATRVTTSPNEKLFF

v_call: TRBV11-3
j_call: TRBJ1-1
d_call: .
clone_size: .
cdr3_nt: TGTGCCAGCAGCCGACAGGAGAGGAACACTGAAGCTTTCTTT
cdr3_aa: CASSRQERNTEAFF

v_call: TRBV9
j_call: TRBJ1-1
d_call: .
clone_size: medium-sized
cdr3_nt: TGTGCCAGCAGCGGTGGGGGAGTAATGGGCACTGAAGCTTTCTTT
cdr3_aa: CASSGGGVMGTEAFF

v_call: TRBV11-3
j_call: TRBJ2-3
d_call: .
clone_size: few
cdr3_nt: TGTGCCAGCAGCGAGGGAGCTTCCCTCACAGATACGCAGTATTTT
cdr3_aa: CASSEGASLTDTQYF

v_call: TRBV6-8
j_call: TRBJ2-1
d_call: .
clone_size: .
cdr3_nt: TGTGCCAGCAGTCTCCGGGTTTACAATGAGCAGTTCTTC
cdr3_aa: CASSLRVYNEQFF

v_call: TRBV6-8
j_call: TRBJ2-5
d_call: .
clone_size: few
cdr3_nt: TGTGCCAGCAGTTATCAGAGGGAGACCCAGTACTTC
cdr3_aa: CASSYQRETQYF

v_call: TRBV6-8
j_call: TRBJ1-5
d_call: TRBD1
clone_size: .
cdr3_nt: TGTGCCACCCTACCGGGACAGGGGTCGAATCAGCCCCAGCATTTT
cdr3_aa: CATLPGQGSNQPQHF

v_call: TRBV11-3
j_call: TRBJ1-2
d_call: .
clone_size: .
cdr3_nt: TGTGCCAGCAGCTTAGGTGGGGCGAACTATGGCTACACCTTC
cdr3_aa: CASSLGGANYGYTF

v_call: TRBV11-3
j_call: TRBJ1-4
d_call: TRBD1
clone_size: .
cdr3_nt: TGTGCCAGCAGCTCCGGGACAGGGCATGAAAAACTGTTTTTT
cdr3_aa: CASSSGTGHEKLFF

v_call: TRBV9
j_call: TRBJ2-7
d_call: TRBD2
clone_size: .
cdr3_nt: TGTGCCAGCAGCGTAGGTGTTAGCGGGGGATTTAACGAGCAGTACTTC
cdr3_aa: CASSVGVSGGFNEQYF

v_call: TRBV7-4
j_call: TRBJ1-1
d_call: .
clone_size: .
cdr3_nt: TGTGCCAGCAGCTTAACAGGGTCCACTGAAGCTTTCTTT
cdr3_aa: CASSLTGSTEAFF

v_call: TRBV28
j_call: TRBJ2-3
d_call: TRBD1
clone_size: .
cdr3_nt: TGTGCCAGCAGCCCTGGGTCCGGGACAGGGGGCGCAGATACGCAGTATTTT
cdr3_aa: CASSPGSGTGGADTQYF

v_call: TRBV11-3
j_call: TRBJ1-4
d_call: .
clone_size: .
cdr3_nt: TGTGCCAGCAGCTTCGGTGGGACGGTGAATGAAAAACTGTTTTTT
cdr3_aa: CASSFGGTVNEKLFF

v_call: TRBV4-1
j_call: TRBJ1-2
d_call: .
clone_size: medium-sized
cdr3_nt: TGCGCCAGCAGCCAAGTAGGTGTCGTAGTTGGCTACACCTTC
cdr3_aa: CASSQVGVVVGYTF

v_call: TRBV19
j_call: TRBJ1-1
d_call: .
clone_size: once
cdr3_nt: TGTGCCAGTAGTATAGGCCCGGAAATGAACACTGAAGCTTTCTTT
cdr3_aa: CASSIGPEMNTEAFF

v_call: TRBV10-3
j_call: TRBJ2-7
d_call: .
clone_size: .
cdr3_nt: TGTGCCATCAGTGAGTCCATTTTAGGCTCCCACGAGCAGTACTTC
cdr3_aa: CAISESILGSHEQYF

v_call: TRBV29-1
j_call: TRBJ2-3
d_call: .
clone_size: .
cdr3_nt: TGCAGCGTTGTTATGGGGGTAGGCACAGATACGCAGTATTTT
cdr3_aa: CSVVMGVGTDTQYF

v_call: TRBV6-8
j_call: TRBJ1-3
d_call: .
clone_size: few
cdr3_nt: TGTGCCAGCAGTCGCCTGAGGGGCTCTGGAAACACCATATATTTT
cdr3_aa: CASSRLRGSGNTIYF

v_call: TRBV11-3
j_call: TRBJ2-1
d_call: TRBD1
clone_size: .
cdr3_nt: TGTGCCAGCAGCTTGGACAGGGGGCTTTTGGTTGAGCAGTTCTTC
cdr3_aa: CASSLDRGLLVEQFF

v_call: TRBV7-2
j_call: TRBJ2-2
d_call: .
clone_size: few
cdr3_nt: TGTGCCAGCAGCCCCGGACACACCGGGGAGCTGTTTTTT
cdr3_aa: CASSPGHTGELFF

v_call: TRBV6-8
j_call: TRBJ2-7
d_call: TRBD1
clone_size: few
cdr3_nt: TGTGCCAGCAGTTACTCCGCGACAGGGTTCTCCTACGAGCAGTACTTC
cdr3_aa: CASSYSATGFSYEQYF

v_call: TRBV9
j_call: TRBJ2-3
d_call: TRBD2
clone_size: .
cdr3_nt: TGTGCCAGCAGCGTAGTAGCACTAGCGGGCACAGATACGCAGTATTTT
cdr3_aa: CASSVVALAGTDTQYF

v_call: TRBV19
j_call: TRBJ2-7
d_call: .
clone_size: .
cdr3_nt: TGTGCCAGTAGTATAGCGGCAGGGTATTCCTACGAGCAGTACTTC
cdr3_aa: CASSIAAGYSYEQYF

v_call: TRBV29-1
j_call: TRBJ2-1
d_call: .
clone_size: few
cdr3_nt: TGCAGCGTCTTTACCCACGACAATGAGCAGTTCTTC
cdr3_aa: CSVFTHDNEQFF

v_call: TRBV28
j_call: TRBJ1-1
d_call: TRBD1
clone_size: .
cdr3_nt: TGTGCCAGCAGTGCCCCGACAGGGGTGATAAACACTGAAGCTTTCTTT
cdr3_aa: CASSAPTGVINTEAFF

v_call: TRBV11-3
j_call: TRBJ2-5
d_call: .
clone_size: .
cdr3_nt: TGTGCCAGCAGCTTAGGGGACCAGGGGTCGGAGACCCAGTACTTC
cdr3_aa: CASSLGDQGSETQYF

v_call: TRBV6-8
j_call: TRBJ1-2
d_call: TRBD1
clone_size: few
cdr3_nt: TGTGCCAGCAGATCAGGGGGTGATTATGGCTACACCTTC
cdr3_aa: CASRSGGDYGYTF

v_call: TRBV11-3
j_call: TRBJ2-1
d_call: .
clone_size: few
cdr3_nt: TGTGCCAGCAGCTTTGGGGGCGGGAGAACCTACAATGAGCAGTTCTTC
cdr3_aa: CASSFGGGRTYNEQFF

v_call: TRBV2
j_call: TRBJ2-3
d_call: TRBD2
clone_size: .
cdr3_nt: TGTGCCAGCAGAGGGGGACTAGCGGGGGCGAGTGGAGATACGCAGTATTTT
cdr3_aa: CASRGGLAGASGDTQYF

v_call: TRBV11-3
j_call: TRBJ1-2
d_call: TRBD1
clone_size: .
cdr3_nt: TGTGCCAGCAGCTATGGACAGGGAGGAGCTGATGGCTACACCTTC
cdr3_aa: CASSYGQGGADGYTF

v_call: TRBV6-8
j_call: TRBJ2-7
d_call: .
clone_size: few
cdr3_nt: TGTGCCAGCAGTCCTGTGGCTTCCTCCATATACGAGCAGTACTTC
cdr3_aa: CASSPVASSIYEQYF

v_call: TRBV25-1
j_call: TRBJ1-2
d_call: .
clone_size: .
cdr3_nt: TGTGCCAGCAGTGGGGGACCGGGGATCTATGGCTACACCTTC
cdr3_aa: CASSGGPGIYGYTF

v_call: TRBV6-8
j_call: TRBJ1-2
d_call: .
clone_size: .
cdr3_nt: TGTGCCATACGACAGGATAACTATGGCTACACCTTC
cdr3_aa: CAIRQDNYGYTF

v_call: TRBV11-3
j_call: TRBJ2-3
d_call: .
clone_size: few
cdr3_nt: TGTGCCAGCAGCTTATGGTCGGGGACAGATACGCAGTATTTT
cdr3_aa: CASSLWSGTDTQYF

v_call: TRBV6-8
j_call: TRBJ1-2
d_call: TRBD1
clone_size: few
cdr3_nt: TGTGCCAGCAGTTACTCGACAGGGGGAGTCGGCTATGGCTACACCTTC
cdr3_aa: CASSYSTGGVGYGYTF

v_call: TRBV5-1
j_call: TRBJ2-7
d_call: TRBD1
clone_size: .
cdr3_nt: TGCGCCAGCAGCTTGCAGGGGGCTATCTACGAGCAGTACTTC
cdr3_aa: CASSLQGAIYEQYF

v_call: TRBV6-8
j_call: TRBJ1-6
d_call: .
clone_size: few
cdr3_nt: TGTGCCAGCAGCGGCAGGGGCTATAATTCACCCCTCCACTTT
cdr3_aa: CASSGRGYNSPLHF

v_call: TRBV28
j_call: TRBJ1-1
d_call: .
clone_size: .
cdr3_nt: TGTGCCAGCAGCCTGACCAACACTGAAGCTTTCTTT
cdr3_aa: CASSLTNTEAFF

v_call: TRBV6-8
j_call: TRBJ2-7
d_call: .
clone_size: medium-sized
cdr3_nt: TGTGCCAGCAGTTACGGCGCTAGAGGTTACGAGCAGTACTTC
cdr3_aa: CASSYGARGYEQYF

v_call: TRBV11-3
j_call: TRBJ1-3
d_call: .
clone_size: few
cdr3_nt: TGTGCCAGCAGCTTAGACGGCCCTGGAAACACCATATATTTT
cdr3_aa: CASSLDGPGNTIYF